A single sample is the source of the 29 T cell receptor beta chains below, sequenced in a study of cytomegalovirus exposure and HLA in healthy donors. The PCR employed 60 Vbeta primers together with 13 Jbeta primers. The assay was immunoSEQ multiplex PCR, and TCRdb's table has in-frame clones only and misses some. Of 77,000 or so clones detected, 75% appear once; the ten largest clones hold roughly 7.1%. What was sequenced was PBMCs. The receptors shown here come from a middle-aged woman in good health and CMV-seronegative.

The sample holds a few counts of this clone. The genes are TRBV5-1 and TRBJ1-2; D is unclear. In germline, CDR1 is SGHRS, CDR2 YFSETQ. V lost 0 bases to trimming and J lost 0 bases, with 9 bases between them. This CDR3 region has 15 residues. The CDR3 region has the DNA TGCGCCAGCAGCTTGGATTGGCCAGCTAACTATGGCTACACCTTC. Protein: CASSLDWPANYGYTF.

J is TRBJ1-2 and V is TRBV11-2; TRBD1 matches 7 bases. With 5 bases clipped from V and 2 bases from J, the junction kept 5 bases outside the gene matches. CDR1 is SGHAT and CDR2 is FQNNGV in the germline V gene. CDR3 length: 14 residues. This CDR3 reads CASSQDRVNYGYTF. The DNA of the CDR3 is TGTGCCAGCAGCCAAGACAGGGTGAACTATGGCTACACCTTC.

This clone has a single count. V gene TRBV6-1 combines with J gene TRBJ1-2, with unresolved D. Germline assignment: CDR1 MNHNS and CDR2 SASEGT. CDR3 length: 14 amino acids. Trimming shortened V by 3 bases and J by 5 bases, and 13 bases separated the two germline ends. Here the CDR3 reads CASSDKGRGYGYTF. The DNA of the CDR3 is TGTGCCAGCAGTGATAAGGGAAGAGGGTATGGCTACACCTTC.

The genes are TRBV27 and TRBJ2-7; D possibly corresponds to TRBD1 (5 bases). Germline V gives CDR1 MNHEY, CDR2 SMNVEV (reference sequence). Trimming left V 5 bases short and J 1 base short, with 9 bases between. This CDR3 region has 13 residues. CDR3 amino acids: CASSRGRSYEQYF. CDR3 nucleotide sequence: TGTGCCAGCAGTAGGGGCCGTTCCTACGAGCAGTACTTC.

This chain links TRBV15 with TRBJ2-1; the match to TRBD1 covers 7 bases. Germline lookup yields CDR1 LNHNV and CDR2 YYDKDF (reference sequence). V lost 5 bases to trimming and J lost 5 bases; unmatched junction nucleotides: 3. The CDR3 extends over 13 amino acids. The chain's CDR3 is CATSVGQDNEQFF. CDR3 in DNA: TGTGCCACCAGCGTCGGACAGGACAATGAGCAGTTCTTC.

V and J are TRBV2 and TRBJ2-1; 16 bases fit TRBD2. This CDR3 has 15 amino acids. The germline CDR1 and CDR2 sequences are SNHLY and FYNNEI. The J segment lost 8 bases and the V segment lost 5 bases, leaving 3 bases of the junction unmatched. The CDR3 sequence: CASSPGLAGGHEQFF. Written as DNA, the CDR3 is TGTGCCAGCAGTCCGGGACTAGCGGGGGGGCATGAGCAGTTCTTC.

This chain joins TRBV10-3 and TRBJ2-5; possible D gene TRBD2, 7 bases. CDR3 size: 14 residues. Trimming took 3 bases from V and 5 from J, leaving 13 bases between them. Germline values: CDR1 ENHRY, CDR2 SYGVKD. The CDR3 protein is CAISEGGAMETQYF. CDR3 DNA sequence: TGTGCCATCAGTGAAGGGGGGGCTATGGAGACCCAGTACTTC.

The chain combines TRBV11-2 with TRBJ2-1; 9 nucleotides align to TRBD2. Germline assignment: CDR1 SGHAT and CDR2 FQNNGV. This CDR3 has 16 amino acids. J lost 6 bases, V lost 2 bases, and 8 bases had no gene match. CDR3 loop: CASSLLSSGSSNEQFF. CDR3 nucleotide sequence: TGTGCCAGCAGCTTATTAAGTAGCGGGAGTAGCAATGAGCAGTTCTTC.

In this sample, this clone is medium-sized (0.01 to 0.1%). V gene TRBV5-8 combines with J gene TRBJ1-3; D is perhaps TRBD1 (6 bases). The CDR3 totals 17 residues. The germline V and J ends were trimmed by 9 bases and 0 bases, with 22 bases remaining between them. Germline loops: CDR1 SGHTS, CDR2 YDEGEE. The CDR3 region has the DNA TGTGCCATCCAGGTTACAGGGCATTCATCCTCTGGAAACACCATATATTTT. Protein: CAIQVTGHSSSGNTIYF.

The rearrangement links TRBV7-8 to TRBJ1-1; 7 bases are a match to TRBD1. V lost 5 bases and J lost 5; bases outside the gene matches: 8. CDR1 and CDR2 (germline): SGHVS, FQNEAQ. The length of the CDR3 is 14 residues. The CDR3 nucleotides read TGTGCCAGCAGCGCCCGATCAGGGGGAACTGAAGCTTTCTTT. This codes for CASSARSGGTEAFF.

The chain uses TRBV6-5 and TRBJ2-1; D may be TRBD2 (6 bases). With 2 bases removed from V and 7 bases from J, the gap between germline ends came to 6 bases. Germline CDR1 is MNHEY and CDR2 is SVGAGI. The CDR3 loop spans 12 amino acids. CDR3 nucleotide sequence: TGTGCCAGCAGTTACGGGGGGAATGAGCAGTTCTTC. Protein sequence: CASSYGGNEQFF.

This clone was counted a few times. V usage is TRBV5-8 and J usage is TRBJ2-2, with TRBD1 matching 8 bases. V trimming: 6 bases; J trimming: 7 bases; junction bases outside the gene matches: 8. The CDR3 is 14 residues long. Looked up from germline, CDR1 is SGHTS and CDR2 is YDEGEE. This CDR3 is CASTGQEGVGELFF. The CDR3 nucleotides are TGTGCCAGCACGGGACAGGAGGGGGTCGGGGAGCTGTTTTTT.

The rearrangement joins TRBV28 to TRBJ2-1; 8 positions match TRBD1. The CDR3 runs to 15 residues. Trimming took 4 bases from V and 4 from J; bases not matched to a gene: 6. Per the germline V gene, CDR1 is MDHEN and CDR2 is SYDVKM. Here the CDR3 reads CASSSGTGLYNEQFF. CDR3 nucleotides: TGTGCCAGCAGTTCGGGGACAGGATTGTACAATGAGCAGTTCTTC. Full variable domain (remainder filled in from reference TRBV28 and TRBJ2-1): DVKVTQSSRYLVKRTGEKVFLECVQDMDHENMFWYRQDPGLGLRLIYFSYDVKMKEKGDIPEGYSVSREKKERFSLILESASTNQTSMYLCASSSGTGLYNEQFFGPGTRLTVL.

V and J are TRBV9 and TRBJ2-5; 7 bases are shared with TRBD1. Germline CDR1 reads SGDLS; CDR2 reads YYNGEE. The V gene end was trimmed by 0 bases and the J gene end by 1 base; junction bases not matched to a gene: 6. There are 16 residues in the CDR3. The CDR3 bases are TGTGCCAGCAGCGTAGGGACAGGAAAGGGCCAAGAGACCCAGTACTTC. Its translation: CASSVGTGKGQETQYF.

The V call is TRBV4-2, the J call TRBJ2-1; D gene ambiguous. V was shortened by 0 bases and J by 8 bases, with 11 bases between the two germline ends. The CDR3 length is 14 residues. Germline CDR1 reads LGHNA; CDR2 reads YNFKEQ. In nucleotides, the CDR3 is TGTGCCAGCAGCCAAGACCCATCTAAGCATGAGCAGTTCTTC. Its translation is CASSQDPSKHEQFF.

This sequence joins TRBV2 and TRBJ2-1; D is possibly TRBD2 (5 bases). The CDR3 length is 10 residues. V was cut by 7 bases and J by 10 bases, with 8 bases left in between. Germline V lookup: CDR1 SNHLY, CDR2 FYNNEI. The CDR3 DNA reads TGTGCCAGCAACAAGCGGGAGCAGTTCTTC. It codes for CASNKREQFF.

The CDR3 loop is CATRTTLSGYF. The CDR3 DNA reads TGTGCCACCCGGACCACGCTAAGCGGGTACTTC. The chain joins TRBV28 to TRBJ2-7; TRBD2 might be the D (5 bases). V was pared by 10 bases and J by 12 bases, with 19 bases between. The CDR3 covers 11 residues. Germline values: CDR1 MDHEN, CDR2 SYDVKM.

The rearrangement links TRBV6-6 to TRBJ1-1, with 9 nucleotides matching TRBD1. Germline V CDR1 and CDR2: MNHNY, SVGAGI (reference sequence). V shed 9 bases, J shed 1 base, and the junction held 9 bases outside the gene matches. The CDR3 totals 15 residues. The CDR3 DNA follows: TGTGCCAGTCGGGGACAGGGAGTGCGGAACACTGAAGCTTTCTTT. This translates into CASRGQGVRNTEAFF.

The gene calls are TRBV30 and TRBJ1-1; no clear D. This CDR3 region has 13 residues. The V gene lost 0 bases and the J gene lost 0 bases, with 5 bases spanning the gap. The germline gives CDR1 GTSNPN, CDR2 SVGIG (reference sequence). The CDR3 bases are TGTGCCTGGAGTGTACACGTGAACACTGAAGCTTTCTTT. Its translation: CAWSVHVNTEAFF.

For the CDR3, the DNA is TGCGCCAGCAGCCAAGATTTCCAGGGTGGAAACTATGGCTACACCTTC. Translated: CASSQDFQGGNYGYTF. This chain connects TRBV4-3 to TRBJ1-2, with D possibly matching TRBD1 (5 bases). Germline CDR1 and CDR2: LGHNA and YSLEER. Trimming pared 0 bases from V and 2 bases from J, leaving 13 bases between. The CDR3 sequence is 16 residues long.

The chain has TRBV7-7 and TRBJ2-5; 15 nucleotides line up with TRBD2. This CDR3 contains 15 residues. Trimming removed 5 bases from V and 7 bases from J; junction bases left unmatched: 5. Germline CDR1 SSHAT, CDR2 FNYEAQ (reference sequence). The CDR3 here is CASSRGLAGGGTQYF. CDR3 nucleotide sequence: TGTGCCAGCAGCCGGGGACTAGCGGGAGGAGGGACCCAGTACTTC.

The V call is TRBV18, the J call TRBJ2-7; 8 nucleotides agree with TRBD1. Per germline, CDR1 KGHSH and CDR2 LQKENI. V was pared by 4 bases and J by 2 bases, with 4 bases of the junction left unmatched. CDR3 length: 14 amino acids. The chain's CDR3 is CASSLRGQAYEQYF. As DNA, the CDR3 is TGTGCCAGCTCACTACGGGGACAGGCCTACGAGCAGTACTTC.

The rearrangement joins TRBV6-1 to TRBJ2-1; TRBD2 is a possible D gene (5 bases). The CDR3 is made up of 15 amino acids. Germline CDR1 is MNHNS and CDR2 is SASEGT. Trimming shortened V by 2 bases and J by 4 bases, and 12 bases separated the two germline ends. CDR3 DNA: TGTGCCAGCAGTGAAAGTCAGACTACTTACAATGAGCAGTTCTTC. Amino acid sequence: CASSESQTTYNEQFF.

The V call is TRBV7-8, the J call TRBJ1-2; TRBD1 matches at 8 bases. The CDR3 runs to 13 residues. The germline gives CDR1 SGHVS, CDR2 FQNEAQ. J gave up 4 bases and V 5 bases, and 3 bases lay outside the gene matches. CDR3: CASSPDRAYGYTF. CDR3 nucleotide sequence: TGTGCCAGCAGCCCGGACAGGGCCTATGGCTACACCTTC. Full variable domain (rest looked up from reference TRBV7-8 and TRBJ1-2): GAGVSQSPRYKVAKRGQDVALRCDPISGHVSLFWYQQALGQGPEFLTYFQNEAQLDKSGLPSDRFFAERPEGSVSTLKIQRTQQEDSAVYLCASSPDRAYGYTFGSGTRLTVV.

The chain is built from TRBV6-6 and TRBJ2-7, with 9 bases lining up with TRBD1. There are 14 residues in the CDR3. Looked up from germline, CDR1 is MNHNY and CDR2 is SVGAGI (reference sequence). The trim removed 7 bases at V and 2 bases at J, leaving 6 bases unmatched. CDR3 coding DNA: TGTGCCAGCACGCCCCGGGACAGGGCCTACGAGCAGTACTTC. This encodes CASTPRDRAYEQYF.

The gene calls are TRBV28 and TRBJ2-7; TRBD1 agrees at 10 bases. With V trimmed by 7 bases and J by 2 bases, 2 bases remained unmatched. The CDR3 is 13 amino acids. The germline V gene encodes CDR1 MDHEN and CDR2 SYDVKM. The CDR3 DNA reads as TGTGCCAGCACCGGGACAGGGGCCTACGAGCAGTACTTC. Its protein product is CASTGTGAYEQYF. The full variable domain, rest sourced from reference TRBV28 and TRBJ2-7, is DVKVTQSSRYLVKRTGEKVFLECVQDMDHENMFWYRQDPGLGLRLIYFSYDVKMKEKGDIPEGYSVSREKKERFSLILESASTNQTSMYLCASTGTGAYEQYFGPGTRLTVT.

This clone was detected once. The chain uses TRBV30 and TRBJ2-2; D is perhaps TRBD1 (6 bases). The length of the CDR3 is 14 residues. Germline loops: CDR1 GTSNPN, CDR2 SVGIG (reference sequence). The V end lost 4 bases, the J end lost 6 bases, and 15 bases lay between the germline ends. CDR3 nucleotide sequence: TGTGCCTGGAATGGAGGAGAGGGGGCCGGGGAGCTGTTTTTT. This translates into CAWNGGEGAGELFF.

The chain links TRBV4-3 to TRBJ2-2; D is possibly TRBD2 (6 bases). Germline V gene lookup returns CDR1 LGHNA and CDR2 YSLEER. CDR3 length: 17 amino acids. Trimming cost V 4 bases and J 3 bases, with 18 bases left between them. As DNA, the CDR3 is TGCGCCAGCAGCCGCGATTGGAGGGGCAGCTACACCGGGGAGCTGTTTTTT. Protein: CASSRDWRGSYTGELFF.

The gene calls are TRBV18 and TRBJ2-5; possible D gene TRBD2, 6 bases. Germline V gene lookup returns CDR1 KGHSH and CDR2 LQKENI. The CDR3 has 15 residues. V was clipped by 5 bases and J by 1 base, with 14 bases between them. The CDR3 DNA sequence: TGTGCCAGCTCAGCGACCTCCGGGGGCCAAGAGACCCAGTACTTC. Translated, it gives CASSATSGGQETQYF.